This T cell receptor (beta chain) appears in the sequencing data of a study of Ad26.COV2.S vaccination and SARS-CoV-2 variants. Study-wide background: Among those in the COV1001 Ad26.COV2.S trial arm was the donor.

Germline values: CDR1 SNHLY, CDR2 FYNNEI. The CDR3 sequence is 15 residues long. Trimming cost V 7 bases and J 3 bases; bases outside gene matches: 10. Clones were read by immunoSEQ multiplex PCR, and TCRdb kept only the in-frame ones, dropping some. The sample yields roughly 300,000 clones, around nine tenths seen once. Sample treatment: approximately 18 received Ad26.COV2.S at low or high dose, single or two shots; roughly five received placebo; per-sample allocation not given. It was on day 63 after the first vaccine or placebo injection that samples were taken. The source material was peripheral blood, sampled in a trial of Ad26.COV2.S vaccine versus placebo. The chain has TRBV2 and TRBJ1-2; 8 bases are shared with TRBD1. The TCR originated in a person aged 18-60 years who received the Ad26.COV2.S COVID-19 vaccine or a placebo. The DNA of the CDR3 is TGTGCCAGCAAGGATGGGCAGGGGGCTTACTATGGCTACACCTTC. Amino acid sequence: CASKDGQGAYYGYTF.